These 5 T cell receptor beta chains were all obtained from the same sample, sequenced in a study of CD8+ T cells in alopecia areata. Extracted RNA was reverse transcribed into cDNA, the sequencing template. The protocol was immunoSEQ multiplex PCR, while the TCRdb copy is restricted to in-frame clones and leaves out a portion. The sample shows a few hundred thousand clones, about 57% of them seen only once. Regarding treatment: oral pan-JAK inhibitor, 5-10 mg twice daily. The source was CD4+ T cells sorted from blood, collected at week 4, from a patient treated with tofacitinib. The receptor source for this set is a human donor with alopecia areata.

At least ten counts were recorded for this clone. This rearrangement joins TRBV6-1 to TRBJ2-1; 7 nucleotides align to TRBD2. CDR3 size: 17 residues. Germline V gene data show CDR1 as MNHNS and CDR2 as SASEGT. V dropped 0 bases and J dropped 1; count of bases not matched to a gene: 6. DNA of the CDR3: TGTGCCAGCAGTGAAGCCACGAGAGCGGGGTCCTACAATGAGCAGTTCTTC. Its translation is CASSEATRAGSYNEQFF.

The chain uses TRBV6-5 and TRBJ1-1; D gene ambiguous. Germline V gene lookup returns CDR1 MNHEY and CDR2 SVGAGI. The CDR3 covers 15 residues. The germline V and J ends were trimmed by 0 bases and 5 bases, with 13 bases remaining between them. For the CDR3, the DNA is TGTGCCAGCAGTTACTCGGAGGGTTGGAGGACTGAAGCTTTCTTT. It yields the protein CASSYSEGWRTEAFF.

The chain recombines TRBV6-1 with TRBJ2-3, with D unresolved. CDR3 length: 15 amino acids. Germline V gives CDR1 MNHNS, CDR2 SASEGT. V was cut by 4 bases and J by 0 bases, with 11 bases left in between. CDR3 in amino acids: CASSGTIHSTDTQYF. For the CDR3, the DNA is TGTGCCAGCAGTGGGACCATCCATAGCACAGATACGCAGTATTTT.

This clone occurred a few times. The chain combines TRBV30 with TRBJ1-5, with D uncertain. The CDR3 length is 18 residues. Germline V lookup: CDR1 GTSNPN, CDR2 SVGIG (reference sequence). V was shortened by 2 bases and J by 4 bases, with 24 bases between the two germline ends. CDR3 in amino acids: CAWSPHPSRQVGNQPQHF. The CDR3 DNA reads TGTGCCTGGAGTCCACACCCCTCACGGCAGGTCGGGAATCAGCCCCAGCATTTT.

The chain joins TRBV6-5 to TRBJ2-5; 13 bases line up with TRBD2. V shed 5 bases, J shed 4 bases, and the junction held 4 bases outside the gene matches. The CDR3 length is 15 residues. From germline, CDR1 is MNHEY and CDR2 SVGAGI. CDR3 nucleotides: TGTGCCAGCAGTCTCACTAGCGGGGGGGGAGAGACCCAGTACTTC. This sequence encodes CASSLTSGGGETQYF.